The 7 T cell receptor beta chains below were found in one sample sequenced in a study of T cell responses to AZD1222 COVID-19 vaccine. Assay used: immunoSEQ multiplex PCR; TCRdb lists only in-frame clones, some missing. This sample has roughly 200,000 clones, with approximately 94% found just once. The source was peripheral blood, collected 28 days after the second dose of the MenACWY control vaccine. These receptors all stem from an adult who received the MenACWY meningococcal vaccine as a control.

The V gene is TRBV27, the J gene TRBJ1-2; weak D call: TRBD1 (5 bases). CDR3 length equals 15 residues. Trimming took 5 bases from V and 2 from J, leaving 15 bases between them. The germline CDR1 and CDR2 sequences are MNHEY and SMNVEV (reference sequence). The CDR3: CASSASTGINYGYTF. CDR3 nucleotides: TGTGCCAGCAGTGCCAGTACAGGAATAAACTATGGCTACACCTTC.

This chain uses TRBV11-2 with TRBJ1-1; no clear D gene. The V and J ends lost 1 base and 3 bases respectively, with 6 bases between them. The CDR3 loop spans 13 amino acids. Per germline, CDR1 SGHAT and CDR2 FQNNGV. The CDR3 nucleotides read TGTGCCAGCAGCTTAGCTCGGGACACTGAAGCTTTCTTT. It codes for CASSLARDTEAFF.

CDR3 coding DNA: TGCAGCGTCCCTATGTCGGAGACCCAGTACTTC. Its protein product is CSVPMSETQYF. The chain carries TRBV29-1 and TRBJ2-5; D gene uncertain. Germline assignment: CDR1 SQVTM and CDR2 ANQGSEA. The CDR3 is 11 residues long. The V end was cut by 6 bases, the J end by 5 bases, with 10 bases between.

The genes are TRBV5-4 and TRBJ1-2; 8 bases line up with TRBD1. CDR1 and CDR2 from the germline V gene are SGHNT and YYREEE (reference sequence). With V trimmed by 7 bases and J by 4 bases, 6 bases remained unmatched. The CDR3 spans 13 residues. This CDR3 is CASGRTGSYGYTF. CDR3 DNA sequence: TGTGCCAGCGGACGGACAGGGAGCTATGGCTACACCTTC.

The rearrangement joins TRBV6-5 to TRBJ2-7; 11 bases match TRBD1. The length of the CDR3 is 15 residues. Germline V gives CDR1 MNHEY, CDR2 SVGAGI. The ends lost 5 bases at V and 2 bases at J; junction bases unmatched: 5. The CDR3 is CASSPRTGGTYEQYF. CDR3 DNA sequence: TGTGCCAGCAGTCCTCGGACAGGGGGCACCTACGAGCAGTACTTC.

The gene calls are TRBV7-9 and TRBJ1-2, with unresolved D. This CDR3 is 12 amino acids long. V dropped 3 bases and J dropped 8 bases, with 10 bases sitting between them. Germline V gives CDR1 SEHNR, CDR2 FQNEAQ (reference sequence). The CDR3 region has the DNA TGTGCCAGCAGCTTTACTGGAAACGGCTACACCTTC. Translation gives CASSFTGNGYTF. The full variable domain, completed using reference TRBV7-9 and TRBJ1-2, is DTGVSQNPRHKITKRGQNVTFRCDPISEHNRLYWYRQTLGQGPEFLTYFQNEAQLEKSRLLSDRFSAERPKGSFSTLEIQRTEQGDSAMYLCASSFTGNGYTFGSGTRLTVV.

The V call is TRBV24-1, the J call TRBJ2-7; 9 bases match TRBD2. Germline lookup yields CDR1 KGHDR and CDR2 SFDVKD. CDR3 size: 18 residues. V shed 2 bases, J shed 6 bases, and the junction held 16 bases outside the gene matches. The CDR3 bases are TGTGCCACCAGTGATTCTGGACGCGTAGCGGGAGCCCCCCTCGAGCAGTACTTC. This codes for CATSDSGRVAGAPLEQYF.